The entry below gives a single T cell receptor (delta chain) sequence along with its context. This clone came up a few times. The antigen it binds to is not known. TCRdb's protein, taken from a much larger clone, differs from this DNA's translation at residue 5, likely owing to a read error; the protein displayed comes from the DNA. Library preparation employed RT-PCR. Sequencing took place on an Illumina MiSeq. Identical DNA sequences were merged into single rows after TCRdb reprocessed the public reads with CATT. The sample has about 10,000 delta-chain clones on record, about 1.2% of them singletons. The ten largest clones add up to over 9% of the sample. These data are taken from a study of gamma-delta T cells after stem cell transplantation (dated by TCRdb to 2016 to 2017). There are 19 amino acids in the CDR3, from cysteine to phenylalanine inclusive. Only the CDR3 DNA stays, 57 bases, in frame from base 1. Via the germline V gene, CDR1 is GEAIGNYY and CDR2 EKD. Trimmed from V: 3 bases; trimmed from J: 0 bases; junction bases lacking a gene match: 15.

The chain is assembled from TRDV2 and TRDJ1; 10 bases in the middle match TRDD3. Sequences were obtained from gamma-delta T cells. The receptor was isolated from a human donor. It is not recorded whose cells these are; they may come from a transplant donor. DNA sequence: TGTGCCTGTGACGCGGTATTACTGGGGGATTCTTTAGACACCGATAAACTCATCTTT. Its translation reads: CACDAVLLGDSLDTDKLIF.